This T cell receptor beta chain was captured in a study of beta chain features in type 1 diabetes. Study-wide findings and caveats: Naive, central memory and regulatory TCRB repertoires appeared more similar among patients than healthy donors. For TCRB rearrangement, an influence of HLA type remained unresolved here. For patients and controls alike, PCR might favor shorter templates to the same degree.

The CDR3 contains 19 residues. Per germline, CDR1 GTSNPN and CDR2 SVGIG (reference sequence). The V and J ends lost 0 bases and 7 bases, in that order; junction bases with no gene match: 19. In regard to this clone: Its antigen remains unknown.

Based on CD45RO/CCR7/CD25/CD127/CD95/CD27, CD4+ regulatory, stem cell-like memory, naive and central memory cells were sorted. The whole isolated RNA underwent reverse transcription, so sequencing captured expressed TCRB transcripts. The repertoire was sequenced with immunoSEQ multiplex PCR; TCRdb's copy has only in-frame clones and lacks some. The sample consists of 450,000 to 600,000 clones, approximately 31% of them appearing once. The chain joins TRBV30 to TRBJ1-5; TRBD1 matches 9 bases. Sequenced sample: naive CD4+ T cells from blood. The clonotype comes from a man aged 18 to 30 in good health. CDR3 protein: CAWSVSPQLGTGREQPQHF. As DNA, the CDR3 is TGTGCCTGGAGTGTTTCCCCCCAACTGGGGACAGGGCGTGAACAGCCCCAGCATTTT.